This is a list of T cell receptor beta chains from one sample in a study of T cell responses to AZD1222 COVID-19 vaccine. Measured with immunoSEQ multiplex PCR; TCRdb has only the in-frame clones, and not every one. The sample contains about 86,000 clones, roughly 90% of which appear only once. This sample comprised peripheral blood, obtained 28 days after the second AZD1222 dose. All receptors come from an adult who received the AZD1222 COVID-19 vaccine. CDR3s include the opening cysteine and the closing phenylalanine or tryptophan. The D gene is left open where the match is weak. For some rows the clone size is stated as once, few or many, or as a class when expanded; others skip it.

>20|TRBD1|TRBJ2-1|.|TRBV7-9
CASSTRDRGLSTPLYNEQFF
TGTGCCAGCAGCACCCGGGACAGGGGGCTATCCACCCCTCTTTACAATGAGCAGTTCTTC
>12|.|TRBJ1-2|.|TRBV29-1
CSCASTAYGYTF
TGCAGCTGTGCCTCCACGGCCTATGGCTACACCTTC
>16|.|TRBJ1-2|.|TRBV3-1/TRBV3-2
CASSQDWTEAQYGYTF
TGTGCCAGCAGCCAAGATTGGACAGAAGCTCAATATGGCTACACCTTC
>17|TRBD1|TRBJ2-6|.|TRBV6-2/TRBV6-3
CASSPGQGSSGANVLTF
TGTGCCAGCAGTCCAGGACAGGGAAGCTCTGGGGCCAACGTCCTGACTTTC
>14|.|TRBJ1-1|.|TRBV6-1
CASSEDPANTEAFF
TGTGCCAGCAGTGAAGACCCAGCGAACACTGAAGCTTTCTTT
>13|.|TRBJ1-4|.|TRBV27
CASSFVGREKLFF
TGTGCCAGCAGTTTTGTGGGAAGGGAAAAACTGTTTTTT
>15|.|TRBJ1-2|.|TRBV18
CASSPSGGVDYGYTF
TGTGCCAGCTCACCATCTGGCGGGGTTGACTATGGCTACACCTTC
>15|.|TRBJ1-2|.|TRBV7-8
CASSSQLTANYGYTF
TGTGCCAGCAGCTCCCAACTAACGGCTAACTATGGCTACACCTTC
>14|.|TRBJ2-5|.|TRBV11-1
CASSLAQPQETQYF
TGTGCCAGCAGCTTGGCACAGCCCCAAGAGACCCAGTACTTC
>13|.|TRBJ1-6|once|TRBV19
CASSIQLRGPLHF
TGTGCCAGTAGTATCCAACTTCGAGGACCCCTCCACTTT
>14|.|TRBJ1-1|.|TRBV6-5
CASSRTVPNTEAFF
TGTGCCAGCAGCCGGACAGTCCCGAACACTGAAGCTTTCTTT
>15|TRBD2|TRBJ2-7|.|TRBV9
CASSGSGGNLREQYF
TGTGCCAGCAGCGGAAGCGGGGGCAATCTGCGGGAGCAGTACTTC
>14|.|TRBJ2-2|.|TRBV7-9
CASSLAANTGELFF
TGTGCCAGCAGCTTAGCCGCGAACACCGGGGAGCTGTTTTTT
>14|.|TRBJ1-2|.|TRBV19
CACRRGAGNYGYTF
TGTGCCTGCAGGCGAGGGGCAGGGAACTATGGCTACACCTTC
>14|TRBD1|TRBJ2-7|.|TRBV5-6
CASSTDRGQYEQYF
TGTGCCAGCAGCACCGACAGGGGGCAGTACGAGCAGTACTTC
>16|TRBD1|TRBJ2-2|.|TRBV6-7
CASPGQGKTNTGELFF
TGTGCCAGCCCAGGACAGGGGAAAACGAACACCGGGGAGCTGTTTTTT
>14|TRBD1|TRBJ1-1|few|TRBV7-6
CASSIGTEGTEAFF
TGTGCCAGCAGCATCGGGACAGAAGGGACTGAAGCTTTCTTT
>14|.|TRBJ1-2|.|TRBV7-2
CASSFQGGDYGYTF
TGTGCCAGCAGCTTCCAAGGGGGTGACTATGGCTACACCTTC
>16|.|TRBJ1-3|.|TRBV4-1
CASSQDPRDSGNTIYF
TGCGCCAGCAGCCAAGACCCACGCGACTCTGGAAACACCATATATTTT
>13|.|TRBJ1-5|.|TRBV19
CASRQVGDQPQHF
TGTGCCAGTAGACAGGTGGGGGATCAGCCCCAGCATTTT